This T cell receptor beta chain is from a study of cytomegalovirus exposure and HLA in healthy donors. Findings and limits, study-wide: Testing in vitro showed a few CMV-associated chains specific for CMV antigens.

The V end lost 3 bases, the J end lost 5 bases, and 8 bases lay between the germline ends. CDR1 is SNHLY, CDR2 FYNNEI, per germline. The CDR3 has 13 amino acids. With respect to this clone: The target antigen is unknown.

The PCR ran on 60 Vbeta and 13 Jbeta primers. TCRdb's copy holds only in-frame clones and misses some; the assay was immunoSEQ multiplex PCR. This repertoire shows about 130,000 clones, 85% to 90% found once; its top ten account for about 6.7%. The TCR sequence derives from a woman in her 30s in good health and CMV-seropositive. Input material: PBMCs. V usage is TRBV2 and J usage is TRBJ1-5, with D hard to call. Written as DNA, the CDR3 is TGTGCCAGCAGTGATTCTCAGTATCAGCCCCAGCATTTT. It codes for CASSDSQYQPQHF.